This is a list of T cell receptor beta chains from one sample in a study of OX40 agonist ivuxolimab in advanced cancers. The protocol was immunoSEQ multiplex PCR, while the TCRdb copy is restricted to in-frame clones and leaves out a portion. The sample includes 75,000 to 100,000 clones, about four fifths of them seen just once. The sequences come from CD4+ or CD8+ T cells sorted from blood, collected in a trial of the OX40 agonist ivuxolimab. These receptors came from an adult with an advanced solid tumor such as melanoma, head and neck, liver or kidney cancer. CDR3s include the opening cysteine and the closing phenylalanine or tryptophan. Fields, in order: V gene, J gene, clone size, D gene, CDR3 DNA, CDR3 protein. D genes are given only for firm matches. The listing skips clone size in some rows; elsewhere it reads once, few, many or a size class.

V gene: TRBV2; J gene: TRBJ1-4; clone size: NA; D gene: NA; CDR3 DNA: TGTGCCAGCAGTGGTGGGGCGAGAGAGGGAAAACTGTTTTTT; CDR3 protein: CASSGGAREGKLFF
V gene: TRBV4-1; J gene: TRBJ2-5; clone size: NA; D gene: NA; CDR3 DNA: TGCGCCAGCAGCCAAGATATCGGCGAAGTCTCGGAGACCCAGTACTTC; CDR3 protein: CASSQDIGEVSETQYF
V gene: TRBV2; J gene: TRBJ2-1; clone size: NA; D gene: NA; CDR3 DNA: TGTGCCAGCAGTTTAAGCAGGGGATACAATGAGCAGTTCTTC; CDR3 protein: CASSLSRGYNEQFF
V gene: TRBV19; J gene: TRBJ1-2; clone size: NA; D gene: NA; CDR3 DNA: TGTGCCAGTAGTATAGATGGGAGGTTTCCCGGGGATGGCTACACCTTC; CDR3 protein: CASSIDGRFPGDGYTF
V gene: TRBV7-9; J gene: TRBJ1-4; clone size: once; D gene: NA; CDR3 DNA: TGTGCCAGCAGCTTAGGGGGATCGGAAAAACTGTTTTTT; CDR3 protein: CASSLGGSEKLFF
V gene: TRBV7-2; J gene: TRBJ2-7; clone size: NA; D gene: NA; CDR3 DNA: TGTGCCAGCAGCTTGTGGCAGACGGCCTACGAGCAGTACTTC; CDR3 protein: CASSLWQTAYEQYF
V gene: TRBV23-1; J gene: TRBJ1-3; clone size: NA; D gene: NA; CDR3 DNA: TGCGCCAGCAGTGACACCCCATCGGGAACCTCTGGAAACACCATATATTTT; CDR3 protein: CASSDTPSGTSGNTIYF
V gene: TRBV9; J gene: TRBJ2-1; clone size: NA; D gene: NA; CDR3 DNA: TGTGCCAGCAGCGTAGACCCGATCCCGAGCTCCTACAATGAGCAGTTCTTC; CDR3 protein: CASSVDPIPSSYNEQFF
V gene: TRBV2; J gene: TRBJ2-7; clone size: NA; D gene: NA; CDR3 DNA: TGTGCCAGCAACGACCGGACGGGGACCTACGAGCAGTACTTC; CDR3 protein: CASNDRTGTYEQYF
V gene: TRBV5-5; J gene: TRBJ2-6; clone size: NA; D gene: NA; CDR3 DNA: TGTGCCAGCAGCTTGATTCGGGAATCTGGGGCCAACGTCCTGACTTTC; CDR3 protein: CASSLIRESGANVLTF
V gene: TRBV10-2; J gene: TRBJ1-1; clone size: once; D gene: NA; CDR3 DNA: TGCGCCAGCAGCCGGGTTACGGACACTGAAGCTTTCTTT; CDR3 protein: CASSRVTDTEAFF
V gene: TRBV2; J gene: TRBJ2-1; clone size: NA; D gene: TRBD2; CDR3 DNA: TGTGCCAGCATGGGACTAGCGGTTAATGAGCAGTTCTTC; CDR3 protein: CASMGLAVNEQFF
V gene: TRBV7-2; J gene: TRBJ2-5; clone size: NA; D gene: TRBD2; CDR3 DNA: TGTGCCAGCAGCTTTAGCGGGGGACAAGAGACCCAGTACTTC; CDR3 protein: CASSFSGGQETQYF
V gene: TRBV11-3; J gene: TRBJ2-3; clone size: NA; D gene: NA; CDR3 DNA: TGTGCCAGCAGCTTAGTTAATGCAGATACGCAGTATTTT; CDR3 protein: CASSLVNADTQYF
V gene: TRBV27; J gene: TRBJ2-5; clone size: once; D gene: NA; CDR3 DNA: TGTGCCAGCAGTAGGTCAGCAGAGACCCAGTACTTC; CDR3 protein: CASSRSAETQYF
V gene: TRBV7-2; J gene: TRBJ1-2; clone size: many; D gene: NA; CDR3 DNA: TGTGCCAGCAGCTTAAAGTCAGGACCTTATGGCTACACCTTC; CDR3 protein: CASSLKSGPYGYTF
V gene: TRBV28; J gene: TRBJ2-7; clone size: NA; D gene: TRBD2; CDR3 DNA: TGTGCCAGCAGGCCCGGGGGGGCGCATGGGCCAGAGCAGTACTTC; CDR3 protein: CASRPGGAHGPEQYF